The T cell receptor (beta chain) described here comes from a study of post-analysis software for immune sequencing data. Study context: Secondary progressive, relapsing-remitting and progressive-relapsing multiple sclerosis were among the included disease courses.

The CDR3 sequence is 17 residues long. Germline-derived CDR1 and CDR2 are LGHNA and YNFKEQ. Worth noting for this clonotype: Its antigen is not known.

The study, taken as a whole, reports: Among roughly five TRBV segments more frequent in patients than controls were TRBV5-6, TRBV5-1 and TRBV20-1. Relative to controls, patients with multiple sclerosis showed significantly lower normalized Chao1 diversity. With F measure, samples from one preparation batch clustered together strongly.

Researchers reported that TCR beta cDNA libraries carried unique molecular identifiers. Researchers reported 400,000 to 550,000 cDNA molecules coming from roughly 0.93 to 9.6 million T cells. From the PCR reads, TCRdb called clonotypes with MiXCR, one entry per CDR3 protein. Of hundreds of thousands of distinct CDR3 sequences in the sample, about 57% are singletons; the top ten hold 4% to 5.5%. This receptor was taken from a girl aged 5-17 years with multiple sclerosis. The chain employs TRBV4-2 and TRBJ2-4, with 12 bases matching TRBD2. The J call may be wrong; the DNA end is better matched by TRBJ2-7. The sample consisted of blood. This CDR3 is CASSLTTSGGGSYEQYF. In nucleotides, the CDR3 is TGTGCCAGCAGCCTCACGACTAGCGGGGGAGGTTCCTACGAGCAGTACTTC.